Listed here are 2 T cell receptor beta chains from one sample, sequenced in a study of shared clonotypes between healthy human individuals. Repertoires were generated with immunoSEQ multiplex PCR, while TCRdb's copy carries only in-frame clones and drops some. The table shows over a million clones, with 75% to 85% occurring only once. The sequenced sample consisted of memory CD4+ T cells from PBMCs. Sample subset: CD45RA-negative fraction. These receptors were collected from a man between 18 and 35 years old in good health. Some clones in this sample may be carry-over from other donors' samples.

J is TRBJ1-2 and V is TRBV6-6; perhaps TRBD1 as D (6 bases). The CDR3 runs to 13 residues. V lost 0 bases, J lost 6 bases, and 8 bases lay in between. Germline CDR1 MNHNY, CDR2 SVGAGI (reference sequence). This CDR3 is CASSYSQGDGYTF. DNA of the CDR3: TGTGCCAGCAGTTACTCACAGGGAGATGGCTACACCTTC.

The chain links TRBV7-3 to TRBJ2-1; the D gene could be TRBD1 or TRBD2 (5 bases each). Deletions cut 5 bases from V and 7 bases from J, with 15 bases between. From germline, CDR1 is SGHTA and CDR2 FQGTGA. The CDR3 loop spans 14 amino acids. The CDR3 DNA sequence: TGTGCCAGCAGCGACTCGTCGGGGCGGAATGAGCAGTTCTTC. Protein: CASSDSSGRNEQFF. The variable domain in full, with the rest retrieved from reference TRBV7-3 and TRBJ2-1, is GAGVSQTPSNKVTEKGKYVELRCDPISGHTALYWYRQSLGQGPEFLIYFQGTGAADDSGLPNDRFFAVRPEGSVSTLKIQRTERGDSAVYLCASSDSSGRNEQFFGPGTRLTVL.